The 5 T cell receptor beta chains below were found in one sample sequenced in a study of blood T cell repertoires in COVID-19. Clones were read by immunoSEQ multiplex PCR, and TCRdb kept only the in-frame ones, dropping some. The sample shows 200,000 or so clones, 70% to 90% of them seen only once. The sequencing input was peripheral blood. The origin of the receptors is a human donor with active or convalescent COVID-19. The donor label of this sample is uncertain.

The rearrangement links TRBV5-4 to TRBJ2-3; 8 bases agree with TRBD2. CDR3 length: 16 residues. The trim removed 6 bases at V and 0 bases at J, leaving 9 bases unmatched. Per the germline V gene, CDR1 is SGHNT and CDR2 is YYREEE (reference sequence). CDR3 nucleotides: TGTGCCAGCAACGATCGGACTAGCTGGAGCACAGATACGCAGTATTTT. This translates into CASNDRTSWSTDTQYF.

This chain connects TRBV5-1 to TRBJ2-7, with D maybe TRBD2 (5 bases). CDR1 is SGHRS, CDR2 YFSETQ, per germline. CDR3 length: 15 amino acids. V gave up 0 bases and J gave up 1 base, with 11 bases separating them. The CDR3 protein is CASSLASGSSYEQYF. CDR3 bases: TGCGCCAGCAGCTTGGCCTCGGGGTCATCCTACGAGCAGTACTTC.

The J gene is TRBJ2-7, the V gene TRBV29-1; a possible D gene is TRBD2 (5 bases). This CDR3 spans 13 amino acids. V lost 6 bases and J 7 bases, leaving 19 bases between the germline ends. Germline-derived CDR1 and CDR2 are SQVTM and ANQGSEA. The CDR3 DNA follows: TGCAGCGTCGGACTCTCCCCTCTACGAGAGCAGTACTTC. It specifies CSVGLSPLREQYF.

J is TRBJ1-2 and V is TRBV2, with a tentative D call TRBD1 (6 bases). The CDR3 is 16 amino acids. Germline CDR1 reads SNHLY; CDR2 reads FYNNEI. Between the trimmed V and J ends, which lost 3 bases and 2 bases, there was a span of 16 bases. The CDR3 nucleotides read TGTGCCAGCAGTGATCTCCGGGGCAGGGGCAACTATGGCTACACCTTC. Amino acids: CASSDLRGRGNYGYTF.

The chain couples TRBV2 to TRBJ2-1, with 7 bases matching TRBD1. The CDR3 consists of 14 residues. CDR1 is SNHLY and CDR2 is FYNNEI in the germline V gene. V lost 5 bases to trimming and J lost 9 bases; unmatched junction nucleotides: 10. CDR3 protein: CASSMRQGQGEQFF. The DNA of the CDR3 is TGTGCCAGCAGTATGAGACAGGGACAAGGTGAGCAGTTCTTC.